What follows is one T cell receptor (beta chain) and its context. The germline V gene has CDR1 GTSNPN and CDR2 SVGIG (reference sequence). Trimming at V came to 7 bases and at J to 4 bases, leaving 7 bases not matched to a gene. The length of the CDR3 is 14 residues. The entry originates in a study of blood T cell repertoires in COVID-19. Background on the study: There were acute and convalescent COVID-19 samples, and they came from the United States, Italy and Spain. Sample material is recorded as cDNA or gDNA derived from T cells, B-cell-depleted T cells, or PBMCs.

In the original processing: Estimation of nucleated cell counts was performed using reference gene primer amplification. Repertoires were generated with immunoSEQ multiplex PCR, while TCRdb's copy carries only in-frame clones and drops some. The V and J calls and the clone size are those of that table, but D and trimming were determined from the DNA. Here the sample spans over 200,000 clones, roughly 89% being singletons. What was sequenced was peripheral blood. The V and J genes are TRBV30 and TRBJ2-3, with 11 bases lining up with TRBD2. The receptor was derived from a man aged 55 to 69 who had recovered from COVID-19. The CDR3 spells CAFTLAGGADTQYF. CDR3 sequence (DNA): TGTGCCTTCACCCTAGCGGGAGGAGCAGATACGCAGTATTTT.